A single sample is the source of the 7 T cell receptor beta chains below, sequenced in a study of T cell responses to AZD1222 COVID-19 vaccine. Produced via immunoSEQ multiplex PCR; TCRdb's table is partial and in-frame only. The data contain 89,000 or so clones, about 86% of them singletons. The sequencing here drew on peripheral blood, taken 28 days after the second AZD1222 dose. These receptors were taken from an adult who received the AZD1222 COVID-19 vaccine.

J is TRBJ2-3 and V is TRBV30, with 11 bases fitting TRBD2. The CDR3 length is 14 residues. After removal of 5 bases from V and 6 bases from J, the junction contained 7 bases not matched to a gene. Germline assignment: CDR1 GTSNPN and CDR2 SVGIG (reference sequence). The CDR3 DNA follows: TGTGCCTGGGGGGGGACTAGCGGCGATGATACGCAGTATTTT. Translating it yields CAWGGTSGDDTQYF.

The J gene is TRBJ1-3, the V gene TRBV3-1 (or the pseudogene TRBV3-2); the D is unclear. Germline V gene sequence: CDR1 LGHDT, CDR2 YNNKEL (reference sequence). The V end was cut by 4 bases, the J end by 0 bases, with 7 bases between. The CDR3 sequence is 14 residues long. CDR3: CASSPQNSGNTIYF. CDR3 nucleotides: TGTGCCAGCAGCCCTCAGAACTCTGGAAACACCATATATTTT.

This clone is a singleton in its sample. The chain joins TRBV19 to TRBJ1-3; no clear D gene. This CDR3 spans 15 amino acids. Trimming left V 6 bases short and J 6 bases short, with 18 bases between. Germline V gene lookup returns CDR1 LNHDA and CDR2 SQIVND (reference sequence). The CDR3 is CASSETGGRQNTIYF. The CDR3 DNA sequence: TGTGCCAGTAGCGAAACCGGCGGACGTCAAAACACCATATATTTT.

This clone was seen only once. The gene calls are TRBV28 and TRBJ1-5, with D tentatively TRBD1 (5 bases). Germline loops: CDR1 MDHEN, CDR2 SYDVKM. The germline V and J ends were trimmed by 5 bases and 0 bases, with 11 bases remaining between them. This CDR3 is built from 15 residues. CDR3 DNA: TGTGCCAGCAGTCCGGCCGGGGGTAGCAATCAGCCCCAGCATTTT. It yields the protein CASSPAGGSNQPQHF.

The gene calls are TRBV19 and TRBJ2-7, with D unresolved. The CDR3 covers 13 residues. CDR1 LNHDA and CDR2 SQIVND come from the germline V gene (reference sequence). Deletions cut 3 bases from V and 7 bases from J, with 13 bases between. The CDR3 is CASSIATVGEQYF. Here the CDR3 DNA reads TGTGCCAGTAGTATCGCCACCGTGGGGGAGCAGTACTTC.

The V and J genes are TRBV28 and TRBJ1-1; D is uncertain. Trimming pared 3 bases from V and 3 bases from J, leaving 2 bases between. The germline gives CDR1 MDHEN, CDR2 SYDVKM. CDR3 size: 11 residues. As DNA, the CDR3 is TGTGCCAGCAGTTTCTACACTGAAGCTTTCTTT. It is translated as CASSFYTEAFF. Full variable domain (rest looked up from reference TRBV28 and TRBJ1-1): DVKVTQSSRYLVKRTGEKVFLECVQDMDHENMFWYRQDPGLGLRLIYFSYDVKMKEKGDIPEGYSVSREKKERFSLILESASTNQTSMYLCASSFYTEAFFGQGTRLTVV.

The genes are TRBV29-1 and TRBJ1-1; D gene ambiguous. The CDR3 totals 10 residues. The germline V and J ends were trimmed by 7 bases and 5 bases, with 8 bases remaining between them. Germline V gives CDR1 SQVTM, CDR2 ANQGSEA. The CDR3 spells CSALGTEAFF. CDR3 nucleotides: TGCAGCGCCTTAGGGACTGAAGCTTTCTTT.